These 3 T cell receptor beta chains were all obtained from the same sample, sequenced in a study of blood T cell repertoires in COVID-19. TCRdb's table, derived via immunoSEQ multiplex PCR, lists solely in-frame clones and lacks some. The sample carries under 30,000 clones, more than 75% recorded once. The specimen was peripheral blood. All receptors derive from a man aged 50 to 60 with active COVID-19.

The J gene is TRBJ2-2, the V gene TRBV7-8; D is unclear. The CDR3 loop spans 13 amino acids. The V end lost 4 bases, the J end lost 0 bases, and 3 bases lay between the germline ends. Germline lookup yields CDR1 SGHVS and CDR2 FQNEAQ. CDR3 DNA sequence: TGTGCCAGCAGCTCCGCGAACACCGGGGAGCTGTTTTTT. It translates to CASSSANTGELFF.

This rearrangement joins TRBV18 to TRBJ1-1; D might be TRBD1 (6 bases). In germline, CDR1 is KGHSH, CDR2 LQKENI. Trimming cost V 5 bases and J 8 bases, with 15 bases left between them. The CDR3 sequence is 13 residues long. CDR3 in DNA: TGTGCCAGCTCAGAGGAGGACAGTACGGAAGCTTTCTTT. Translation gives CASSEEDSTEAFF.

This clone occurred once. The genes are TRBV10-1 and TRBJ2-2; D is uncertain. Germline V gives CDR1 WNHNN, CDR2 SYGVQD (reference sequence). The length of the CDR3 is 14 residues. The V end was cut by 5 bases, the J end by 1 base, with 8 bases between. In DNA form, the CDR3 reads TGCGCCAGCAGTCTGGCAGGGAACACCGGGGAGCTGTTTTTT. This sequence encodes CASSLAGNTGELFF.